These 9 T cell receptor beta chains were all obtained from the same sample, sequenced in a study of persistence of HIV-infected CD4 T cells. The immunoSEQ assay was version 4, run in survey mode. Repertoires were generated with immunoSEQ multiplex PCR, while TCRdb's copy carries only in-frame clones and drops some. The sample contains 30,000 to 35,000 clones, about four fifths of which appear only once. Their antigen targets remain unknown. An overlapping HIV-1 Gag peptide pool stimulated these cells at about 0.9 ug/peptide/mL. CD40L-negative CD69-negative CD45RO-high memory CD4+ T cells were sorted as populations depleted of antigen-responding cells. Sequences were derived from CD4+ T cells sorted from PBMCs after approximately 18-hour stimulation, sampled from a patient who received antiretroviral therapy. The receptor set was obtained from an adult woman with HIV who was CMV-seropositive.

V gene TRBV6-5 combines with J gene TRBJ1-3; 8 positions agree with TRBD1. This CDR3 has 15 amino acids. Germline trimming cut 6 bases from V and 2 bases from J; bases unmatched to any gene: 6. CDR1 and CDR2 from the germline V gene are MNHEY and SVGAGI. CDR3 DNA sequence: TGTGCCAGCAGATTGGACAGGGACCCTGGAAACACCATATATTTT. Translation gives CASRLDRDPGNTIYF.

V is TRBV19 and J is TRBJ2-7, with 9 bases that match TRBD1. The CDR3 is 12 residues long. V gave up 8 bases and J gave up 4 bases; unmatched junction bases: 3. Germline CDR1 is LNHDA and CDR2 is SQIVND (reference sequence). CDR3 loop: CASSDRGYEQYF. The CDR3 DNA sequence: TGTGCCAGTTCGGACAGGGGTTACGAGCAGTACTTC.

The CDR3 sequence: CASSLTGPHYEQYF. The CDR3, as DNA: TGTGCCAGCAGTTTGACAGGCCCTCACTACGAGCAGTACTTC. The chain links TRBV28 to TRBJ2-7; maybe TRBD1 (6 bases). The CDR3 runs 14 residues. Trimming left V 3 bases short and J 3 bases short, with 12 bases between. The germline gives CDR1 MDHEN, CDR2 SYDVKM.

This clone has a single count. The chain couples TRBV5-4 to TRBJ2-7, with 8 bases that match TRBD1. V lost 4 bases and J lost 4; bases outside the gene matches: 10. This CDR3 contains 15 residues. Per germline, CDR1 SGHNT and CDR2 YYREEE (reference sequence). The CDR3 loop reads CASSPLAGQEYEQYF. DNA for the CDR3: TGTGCCAGCAGCCCCCTCGCGGGACAGGAATACGAGCAGTACTTC.

This clone has only a few counts. The gene calls are TRBV2 and TRBJ1-2, with 9 nucleotides matching TRBD1. Germline values: CDR1 SNHLY, CDR2 FYNNEI. Germline trimming cut 3 bases from V and 8 bases from J; bases unmatched to any gene: 7. The CDR3 consists of 14 residues. The CDR3 here is CASSDTGGLEGYTF. In nucleotides, the CDR3 is TGTGCCAGCAGTGACACAGGGGGCCTCGAGGGCTACACCTTC.

Note on this clone: The germline gene is not matched at one end of the junction; a read error may be the cause. The chain is built from TRBV3-1 (or the pseudogene TRBV3-2) and TRBJ1-6; maybe TRBD1 (6 bases). This CDR3 spans 14 amino acids. Germline assignment: CDR1 LGHDT and CDR2 YNNKEL (reference sequence). Here the CDR3 DNA reads TGTGCCAGCGGCCAGGACAGAAATAATTCACCCCTCCACTTT. Translation gives CASGQDRNNSPLHF.

The rearrangement links TRBV7-2 to TRBJ1-5; perhaps TRBD1 as D (6 bases). Trimming shortened V by 0 bases and J by 6 bases, and 9 bases separated the two germline ends. The germline gives CDR1 SGHTA, CDR2 FQGNSA. The CDR3 extends over 14 amino acids. CDR3 residues: CASSLAGGGQPQHF. The CDR3 coding sequence is TGTGCCAGCAGCTTAGCAGGGGGAGGTCAGCCCCAGCATTTT.

The chain is built from TRBV6-5 and TRBJ1-3; D is unresolved. This CDR3 spans 16 amino acids. V dropped 2 bases and J dropped 1 base, with 12 bases sitting between them. Germline CDR1 MNHEY, CDR2 SVGAGI. CDR3 sequence (DNA): TGTGCCAGCAGTTACGGAGAATCCTGGTCTGGAAACACCATATATTTT. Its translation: CASSYGESWSGNTIYF.

The rearrangement uses TRBV19 and TRBJ1-5; no definite D call. This CDR3 has 15 amino acids. V was trimmed by 3 bases and J by 0 bases, leaving 9 bases between them. Germline CDR1 and CDR2: LNHDA and SQIVND (reference sequence). CDR3 sequence reads: CASSIGGNSNQPQHF. The CDR3 DNA is TGTGCCAGTAGTATCGGTGGGAATAGCAATCAGCCCCAGCATTTT.